The 26 T cell receptor beta chains listed next were all sequenced from one sample in a study of cytomegalovirus exposure and HLA in healthy donors. 13 Jbeta primers and 60 Vbeta primers were used for the PCR. Libraries were prepared by immunoSEQ multiplex PCR; TCRdb keeps only in-frame clonotypes and omits some of them. The data include roughly 51,000 clones; the top ten clones carry 2.1%. Sequencing input: PBMCs. These receptors came from a woman in her forties in good health and CMV-seronegative.

This chain connects TRBV9 to TRBJ1-2; D unresolved. The germline V gene encodes CDR1 SGDLS and CDR2 YYNGEE. V lost 4 bases, J lost 7 bases, and 11 bases lay in between. The length of the CDR3 is 12 residues. CDR3: CASSIGNGGYTF. The CDR3 DNA follows: TGTGCCAGCAGCATCGGGAATGGTGGCTACACCTTC.

V gene TRBV4-1 combines with J gene TRBJ1-2; 8 bases line up with TRBD1. V gave up 3 bases and J gave up 1 base; unmatched junction bases: 4. The CDR3 has 15 residues. CDR1 is MGHRA, CDR2 YSYEKL, per germline. CDR3 nucleotides: TGCGCCAGCAGCCAGGCGGACAGGGATAACTATGGCTACACCTTC. This codes for CASSQADRDNYGYTF.

The V call is TRBV5-1, the J call TRBJ1-3; 9 bases match TRBD1. Per the germline V gene, CDR1 is SGHRS and CDR2 is YFSETQ. Trimming removed 0 bases from V and 1 base from J; junction bases left unmatched: 2. The CDR3 consists of 16 residues. The DNA of the CDR3 is TGCGCCAGCAGCTTGGCGGGGACAGGGTCTGGAAACACCATATATTTT. This sequence encodes CASSLAGTGSGNTIYF.

The V call is TRBV5-8, the J call TRBJ1-2, with D possibly TRBD1 on 5 matching bases. Per the germline V gene, CDR1 is SGHTS and CDR2 is YDEGEE. V lost 4 bases to trimming and J lost 4 bases, with 17 bases between them. The CDR3 is made up of 15 amino acids. In DNA form, the CDR3 reads TGTGCCAGCAGCCCTGGGGGGGGGATCGTCTATGGCTACACCTTC. The encoded protein is CASSPGGGIVYGYTF.

J is TRBJ2-5 and V is TRBV14; tentative D call: TRBD1 (6 bases). The CDR3 has 16 amino acids. The V and J ends lost 4 bases and 1 base respectively, with 16 bases between them. The germline CDR1 and CDR2 sequences are SGHDN and FVKESK. DNA for the CDR3: TGTGCCAGCAGCCGGACTTTGGACAGCCGCCAAGAGACCCAGTACTTC. Translation: CASSRTLDSRQETQYF.

The chain joins TRBV7-9 to TRBJ2-1; 8 bases match TRBD2. CDR3 length: 15 residues. V trimming: 6 bases; J trimming: 5 bases; junction bases outside the gene matches: 9. CDR1 SEHNR and CDR2 FQNEAQ come from the germline V gene (reference sequence). The CDR3 loop is CASRSSGFTDNEQFF. The CDR3 nucleotides read TGTGCCAGCAGGTCTAGCGGGTTCACCGACAATGAGCAGTTCTTC.

The chain couples TRBV7-9 to TRBJ1-2; TRBD1 might be the D (5 bases). Germline-derived CDR1 and CDR2 are SEHNR and FQNEAQ (reference sequence). The V gene lost 5 bases and the J gene lost 8 bases, with 18 bases spanning the gap. The CDR3 is 14 residues long. The CDR3 is CASSPGGAVYGYTF. As DNA, the CDR3 is TGTGCCAGCAGCCCTGGAGGGGCAGTCTACGGCTACACCTTC.

In DNA, the CDR3 is TGCGCCAGCAGCTTGGTCTCGGCGGCTGAAGCTTTCTTT. This codes for CASSLVSAAEAFF. The V call is TRBV5-1, the J call TRBJ1-1; D is uncertain. The CDR3 extends over 13 amino acids. Trimming removed 0 bases at V and 6 bases at J, with 9 bases between. In germline, CDR1 is SGHRS, CDR2 YFSETQ.

The V gene is TRBV7-8, the J gene TRBJ1-4, with TRBD1 matching over 8 bases. This CDR3 spans 16 amino acids. The germline CDR1 and CDR2 sequences are SGHVS and FQNEAQ. V was pared by 4 bases and J by 0 bases, with 4 bases of the junction left unmatched. In DNA, the CDR3 is TGTGCCAGCAGCTCGGGACAGGCCGCAACTAATGAAAAACTGTTTTTT. As protein: CASSSGQAATNEKLFF.

The chain has TRBV29-1 and TRBJ1-1; tentatively, D is TRBD1 (6 bases). Germline-derived CDR1 and CDR2 are SQVTM and ANQGSEA. There are 11 residues in the CDR3. The ends were cut back, 7 bases at V and 5 bases at J, with 11 bases in the middle. CDR3 DNA sequence: TGCAGCGCCCCGACAGGAACTGAAGCTTTCTTT. Translated, it gives CSAPTGTEAFF.

This chain joins TRBV19 and TRBJ1-5; D gene unclear. Trimming left V 3 bases short and J 6 bases short, with 18 bases between. This CDR3 spans 16 amino acids. CDR1 LNHDA and CDR2 SQIVND come from the germline V gene (reference sequence). DNA for the CDR3: TGTGCCAGTAGTATCGATACTAGGTGTTTTATTCAGCCCCAGCATTTT. Amino acids: CASSIDTRCFIQPQHF.

The gene calls are TRBV29-1 and TRBJ2-1; TRBD2 is a possible D gene (6 bases). The germline V gene has CDR1 SQVTM and CDR2 ANQGSEA. This CDR3 has 14 amino acids. Trimming cost V 4 bases and J 2 bases, with 12 bases left between them. The CDR3 is CSVGRAGTYNEQFF. For the CDR3, the DNA is TGCAGCGTTGGTCGCGCGGGGACCTACAATGAGCAGTTCTTC.

The chain recombines TRBV4-3 with TRBJ2-3; TRBD1 aligns across 8 bases. The CDR3 runs to 15 residues. Germline loops: CDR1 LGHNA, CDR2 YSLEER. V was clipped by 0 bases and J by 4 bases; unmatched bases: 3. The CDR3 protein is CASSQDRGQADTQYF. In DNA, the CDR3 is TGCGCCAGCAGCCAAGACAGGGGGCAGGCAGATACGCAGTATTTT.

The chain recombines TRBV2 with TRBJ2-5; TRBD1 aligns across 8 bases. The germline CDR1 and CDR2 sequences are SNHLY and FYNNEI. The ends lost 7 bases at V and 1 base at J; junction bases unmatched: 2. The CDR3 loop spans 13 amino acids. DNA of the CDR3: TGTGCCAGCAACGGACAGGGCCAAGAGACCCAGTACTTC. It translates to CASNGQGQETQYF.

The chain joins TRBV9 to TRBJ1-1; no reliable D call. V lost 1 base and J lost 1, with 8 bases in between. Germline CDR1 SGDLS, CDR2 YYNGEE. The CDR3 is 14 residues long. CDR3 nucleotides: TGTGCCAGCAGCGTATATCAGGCGAACACTGAAGCTTTCTTT. Its translation: CASSVYQANTEAFF.

The chain joins TRBV7-3 to TRBJ2-3, with D possibly being TRBD2 (5 bases). The CDR3 totals 16 residues. The V gene's germline CDR1 is SGHTA and CDR2 FQGTGA. Trimming removed 4 bases from V and 6 bases from J, with 20 bases in between. The CDR3 DNA reads as TGTGCCAGCAGCTCCAGAGGTATTCCCGGGGAGGATACGCAGTATTTT. Translation: CASSSRGIPGEDTQYF.

The V and J genes are TRBV5-8 and TRBJ2-1; TRBD1 agrees at 8 bases. This CDR3 contains 14 residues. Trimming cost V 1 base and J 12 bases; bases outside gene matches: 9. Germline CDR1 SGHTS, CDR2 YDEGEE. Here the CDR3 DNA reads TGTGCCAGCAGCTTGTGGGTTATGGGGACAGGGCAGTTCTTC. This gives the protein CASSLWVMGTGQFF.

The J gene is TRBJ2-5, the V gene TRBV5-1, with TRBD1 matching over 9 bases. The CDR3 is 15 residues long. Germline CDR1 reads SGHRS; CDR2 reads YFSETQ. V shed 2 bases, J shed 4 bases, and the junction held 6 bases outside the gene matches. CDR3 protein: CASSLGQGKGETQYF. For the CDR3, the DNA is TGCGCCAGCAGCTTAGGACAGGGGAAAGGAGAGACCCAGTACTTC.

The chain links TRBV6-1 to TRBJ2-6; 8 bases map to TRBD2. This CDR3 is 16 amino acids long. CDR1 is MNHNS, CDR2 SASEGT, per germline. Trimming took 4 bases from V and 3 from J; bases not matched to a gene: 5. Here the CDR3 reads CASSGPGGSGANVLTF. CDR3 sequence (DNA): TGTGCCAGCAGTGGCCCGGGGGGGAGTGGGGCCAACGTCCTGACTTTC.

CDR3 sequence: CASRKGRGGGDYGYTF. In nucleotides, the CDR3 is TGTGCCAGCAGAAAGGGGCGTGGGGGCGGTGACTATGGCTACACCTTC. The chain is built from TRBV27 and TRBJ1-2; maybe TRBD1 (6 bases). The CDR3 length is 16 residues. Germline CDR1 MNHEY, CDR2 SMNVEV (reference sequence). Between the trimmed V and J ends, which lost 6 bases and 3 bases, there was a span of 20 bases.

This chain links TRBV7-9 with TRBJ2-1; 7 bases align to TRBD2. The CDR3 has 16 residues. After removal of 7 bases from V and 0 bases from J, the junction contained 9 bases not matched to a gene. The germline V gene has CDR1 SEHNR and CDR2 FQNEAQ (reference sequence). The CDR3 DNA is TGTGCCAGCACCGTCGGTCTAGCGGACTCCTACAATGAGCAGTTCTTC. The encoded protein is CASTVGLADSYNEQFF.

The CDR3 nucleotides read TGTGCCAGCAGCTCTCGGACAGGAGTCCACGAGCAGTACTTC. It is translated as CASSSRTGVHEQYF. This rearrangement joins TRBV5-8 to TRBJ2-7; 7 bases agree with TRBD1. CDR1 SGHTS and CDR2 YDEGEE come from the germline V gene. The CDR3 is 14 amino acids. Trimming cost V 3 bases and J 5 bases; bases outside gene matches: 8.

V gene TRBV7-2 combines with J gene TRBJ2-3; perhaps TRBD2 as D (6 bases). V gave up 8 bases and J gave up 2 bases, with 11 bases separating them. The CDR3 consists of 13 residues. The V gene's germline CDR1 is SGHTA and CDR2 FQGNSA. The CDR3 bases are TGTGCCAGCGCGACTAGTTACACAGATACGCAGTATTTT. The encoded protein is CASATSYTDTQYF.

This chain joins TRBV6-5 and TRBJ2-7; 7 bases align to TRBD2. Germline-derived CDR1 and CDR2 are MNHEY and SVGAGI. This CDR3 is 15 amino acids long. V gave up 0 bases and J gave up 3 bases; unmatched junction bases: 5. The CDR3 spells CASSYSTGGDYEQYF. The CDR3 coding sequence is TGTGCCAGCAGTTACTCGACTGGGGGGGACTACGAGCAGTACTTC.

The rearrangement joins TRBV5-1 to TRBJ1-2; D perhaps matches TRBD1 (5 bases). Germline CDR1 reads SGHRS; CDR2 reads YFSETQ. The CDR3 is 14 residues long. Trimming pared 4 bases from V and 4 bases from J, leaving 14 bases between. The CDR3 DNA is TGCGCCAGCAGCCCCGACCTGGGGGGCTATGGCTACACCTTC. Translated: CASSPDLGGYGYTF. The entire variable domain, with the rest obtained from reference TRBV5-1 and TRBJ1-2, is as follows: KAGVTQTPRYLIKTRGQQVTLSCSPISGHRSVSWYQQTPGQGLQFLFEYFSETQRNKGNFPGRFSGRQFSNSRSEMNVSTLELGDSALYLCASSPDLGGYGYTFGSGTRLTVV.

The CDR3 reads CASSVGGGDTQYF. The CDR3 region has the DNA TGTGCCAGCAGCGTAGGGGGCGGGGATACGCAGTATTTT. The chain employs TRBV5-4 and TRBJ2-3; 7 bases are a match to TRBD1. The germline CDR1 and CDR2 sequences are SGHNT and YYREEE (reference sequence). V lost 4 bases to trimming and J lost 6 bases; unmatched junction nucleotides: 5. The CDR3 has 13 amino acids.